These T cell receptor beta chains were read from a single sample in a study of T cell changes during pregnancy in multiple sclerosis. Data came from immunoSEQ multiplex PCR; TCRdb stores just in-frame clones and leaves some out. Here the sample spans fewer than 45,000 clones, around 93% being singletons. The starting material was CD4+ T cells from peripheral blood mononuclear cells, obtained in the third trimester of pregnancy. The receptors come from a female donor with multiple sclerosis, enrolled in a pregnancy study. The CDR3 runs from the conserved cysteine through the conserved F or W. D genes are given only for firm matches. Clone size is shown for a subset of rows, as once, few, many or a class of expanded clone.

D	size	length	J	V	CDR3	DNA
-	-	14	TRBJ1-1	TRBV6-1	CASRGGRLNTEAFF	TGTGCCAGCAGGGGGGGACGGCTGAACACTGAAGCTTTCTTT
-	medium-sized	12	TRBJ2-3	TRBV30	CAWSLAGDTQYF	TGTGCCTGGAGTCTTGCGGGGGATACGCAGTATTTT
TRBD1	once	15	TRBJ2-5	TRBV5-1	CASSGGQGRQETQYF	TGCGCCAGCAGCGGGGGACAGGGGCGACAAGAGACCCAGTACTTC
-	-	17	TRBJ2-7	TRBV4-3	CASSQGVSGHQSYEQYF	TGCGCCAGCAGCCAAGGGGTCTCGGGACACCAATCTTACGAGCAGTACTTC
TRBD1	-	13	TRBJ1-1	TRBV29-1	CSVTDRGGTEAFF	TGCAGCGTAACAGACAGGGGTGGCACTGAAGCTTTCTTT
-	-	16	TRBJ2-1	TRBV9	CASSVELESSYNEQFF	TGTGCCAGCAGCGTAGAGCTGGAGAGCTCCTACAATGAGCAGTTCTTC
-	-	16	TRBJ1-3	TRBV4-3	CASSQVAGLAGNTIYF	TGCGCCAGCAGCCAAGTAGCGGGGCTTGCTGGAAACACCATATATTTT
-	-	15	TRBJ1-2	TRBV27	CASSPYPRGGYGYTF	TGTGCCAGCAGTCCATACCCCCGGGGTGGCTATGGCTACACCTTC
-	-	13	TRBJ1-5	TRBV9	CASSVDISQPQHF	TGTGCCAGCAGCGTGGACATTAGTCAGCCCCAGCATTTT
-	-	16	TRBJ2-7	TRBV5-1	CASSLRRRGQGHEQYF	TGCGCCAGCAGCTTGAGGCGGCGGGGGCAGGGACACGAGCAGTACTTC
TRBD1	-	12	TRBJ1-1	TRBV10-3	CAIRGQGFEAFF	TGTGCCATCAGGGGACAGGGTTTTGAGGCTTTCTTT
-	-	14	TRBJ1-1	TRBV12-2	CASRGTGLNTEAFF	TGTGCAAGTCGCGGGACAGGGCTGAACACTGAAGCTTTCTTT
-	-	13	TRBJ2-5	TRBV6-1	CASSEAFLRAQYF	TGTGCCAGCAGTGAAGCCTTCCTTCGGGCCCAGTACTTC